This is a list of T cell receptor beta chains from one sample in a study of T cells after yellow fever vaccination. Each CDR3 protein gets one entry after TCRdb re-called the 5' RACE reads with MiXCR. Of around 140,000 distinct CDR3 sequences listed, approximately 7.7% were seen once; the top ten hold under 0.95%. The specimen comprised CD4+ T cells sorted from PBMCs, sampled 5 days after the yellow fever booster vaccination. The receptors come from a man aged 30-40 years who received the YFV17D yellow fever vaccine. Each CDR3 is given with its conserved first and last residue. A D gene is named only where the DNA matches it firmly. Clone size, where shown, is once, few, many, or a class for clones that have expanded.

D	V	size	J	CDR3	DNA
NA	TRBV3-1	NA	TRBJ2-7	CASSRNGEQYF	TGTGCCAGCAGCCGCAACGGCGAGCAGTACTTC
NA	TRBV27	many	TRBJ1-5	CASSFPGRPQHF	TGTGCCAGCAGTTTCCCCGGGAGGCCCCAGCATTTT
NA	TRBV29-1	many	TRBJ1-1	CSVAGQLEAFF	TGCAGCGTAGCTGGACAGCTTGAAGCTTTCTTT
NA	TRBV15	many	TRBJ2-3	CATSRGAVSTDTQYF	TGTGCCACCAGCAGGGGGGCGGTTAGCACAGATACGCAGTATTTT
TRBD1	TRBV4-3	many	TRBJ2-1	CASSHSRRGQVTVNEQFF	TGCGCCAGCAGCCACTCCCGGAGGGGACAGGTAACGGTGAATGAGCAGTTCTTC
TRBD2	TRBV5-1	few	TRBJ2-5	CASSLAGGTSLETQYF	TGCGCCAGCAGCTTGGCGGGGGGGACGTCCCTAGAGACCCAGTACTTC
TRBD1	TRBV5-1	many	TRBJ1-1	CASVKGAQNTEAFF	TGCGCCAGCGTGAAGGGGGCCCAGAACACTGAAGCTTTCTTT
TRBD1	TRBV20-1	many	TRBJ1-5	CSAREGQPNQPQHF	TGCAGTGCTAGAGAGGGACAGCCTAATCAGCCCCAGCATTTT
TRBD1	TRBV20-1	many	TRBJ1-4	CSAKGQDKGGTNEKLFF	TGCAGTGCTAAGGGACAGGATAAAGGGGGGACTAATGAAAAACTGTTTTTT
TRBD2	TRBV4-3	few	TRBJ2-1	CASRTRASGNNEQFF	TGCGCCAGCAGGACACGGGCTAGCGGGAACAATGAGCAGTTCTTC
TRBD1	TRBV7-2	few	TRBJ2-6	CASKQQGAHSGANVLTF	TGTGCCAGCAAACAACAGGGGGCTCACTCTGGGGCCAACGTCCTGACTTTC
NA	TRBV5-1	NA	TRBJ2-5	CASSLELGGAQYF	TGCGCCAGCAGCTTAGAGTTGGGCGGGGCCCAGTACTTC
NA	TRBV5-4	NA	TRBJ2-1	CASSLFRGEQFF	TGTGCCAGCAGCTTGTTCAGGGGTGAGCAGTTCTTC
NA	TRBV5-1	many	TRBJ2-5	CASRVGLFEETQYF	TGCGCCAGCAGGGTTGGACTTTTCGAAGAGACCCAGTACTTC
TRBD2	TRBV5-1	many	TRBJ2-1	CASSTGGQTYNEQFF	TGCGCCAGCAGCACGGGAGGCCAGACCTACAATGAGCAGTTCTTC
NA	TRBV12-3/TRBV12-4	many	TRBJ2-2	CATRGTGELFF	TGTGCCACCCGAGGGACCGGGGAGCTGTTTTTT
NA	TRBV4-3	NA	TRBJ2-5	CASSPSGAGETQYF	TGCGCCAGCAGCCCGTCCGGAGCGGGCGAGACCCAGTACTTC
NA	TRBV18	NA	TRBJ1-1	CASSLAFDTEAFF	TGTGCCAGCTCCCTCGCCTTCGACACTGAAGCTTTCTTT
NA	TRBV7-2	many	TRBJ1-2	CASSLDSYGYTF	TGTGCCAGCAGCTTGGACAGCTATGGCTACACCTTC
NA	TRBV30	many	TRBJ1-5	CAWSPPHQPQHF	TGTGCCTGGAGTCCGCCTCATCAGCCCCAGCATTTT
NA	TRBV11-2	many	TRBJ1-1	CASTLLGGKKTTEAFF	TGTGCCAGCACCCTCCTGGGGGGGAAAAAGACCACTGAAGCTTTCTTT
TRBD1	TRBV20-1	few	TRBJ1-1	CSAPPGQGFLNTEAFF	TGCAGTGCTCCGCCGGGACAGGGTTTTTTGAACACTGAAGCTTTCTTT
NA	TRBV19	many	TRBJ1-1	CASSMGPTLEGAEAFF	TGTGCCAGTAGTATGGGCCCTACTTTGGAAGGGGCTGAAGCTTTCTTT
NA	TRBV5-1	NA	TRBJ2-3	CASSLDSGTTDTQYF	TGCGCCAGCAGCTTGGATAGCGGCACCACAGATACGCAGTATTTT
TRBD2	TRBV6-2/TRBV6-3	many	TRBJ2-2	CASSSPFYGSGRAETGVKTGELFF	TGTGCCAGCAGTTCTCCTTTTTACGGGAGCGGGAGGGCCGAAACGGGTGTGAAAACCGGGGAGCTGTTTTTT
TRBD1	TRBV12-3/TRBV12-4	many	TRBJ2-5	CASRGQGQETQYF	TGTGCCAGCAGGGGACAGGGGCAAGAGACCCAGTACTTC
TRBD1	TRBV12-3/TRBV12-4	many	TRBJ2-7	CASSSDRVFEQYF	TGTGCCAGCAGTTCCGACAGGGTATTCGAGCAGTACTTC
TRBD1	TRBV18	many	TRBJ2-5	CASLRDRGETQYF	TGTGCCAGCCTTAGGGACAGGGGAGAGACCCAGTACTTC
TRBD2	TRBV7-2	many	TRBJ2-3	CASSSRPAGVPDTQYF	TGTGCCAGCAGCTCCCGACCAGCGGGAGTACCAGATACGCAGTATTTT